Listed below are T cell receptor beta chains from one sample, sequenced in a study of blood T cell repertoires in COVID-19. Clones were read by immunoSEQ multiplex PCR, and TCRdb kept only the in-frame ones, dropping some. The data contain about 68,000 clones, roughly 90% of them singletons. Material: peripheral blood. The origin of the receptors is a man between 40 and 49 years old with COVID-19, enrolled during active disease. Both conserved end residues are part of each CDR3. The D gene is left open where the match is weak. Clone size, where shown, is once, few, many, or a class for clones that have expanded.

d_gene | abundance | j_gene | v_gene | CDR3aa | CDR3nt
TRBD1 | . | TRBJ2-6 | TRBV5-1 | CASSSGTGLVGANVLTF | TGCGCCAGCAGCTCCGGGACAGGGTTGGTTGGGGCCAACGTCCTGACTTTC
TRBD1 | . | TRBJ1-2 | TRBV2 | CASRVQGGTGGYTF | TGTGCCAGCAGGGTGCAGGGGGGTACGGGTGGCTACACCTTC
TRBD1 | . | TRBJ2-6 | TRBV5-5 | CASSPPLQGQGSTNVLTF | TGTGCCAGCAGCCCGCCTCTCCAGGGACAGGGTTCTACCAACGTCCTGACTTTC
TRBD1 | . | TRBJ1-1 | TRBV29-1 | CSVETGMNTEAFF | TGCAGCGTTGAGACAGGGATGAACACTGAAGCTTTCTTT
. | . | TRBJ2-1 | TRBV28 | CASSLYRTVGYEQFF | TGTGCCAGCAGTTTATACCGGACAGTCGGGTATGAGCAGTTCTTC
. | . | TRBJ1-4 | TRBV3-1/TRBV3-2 | CAASRGNNEKLFF | TGTGCCGCCTCACGAGGGAATAATGAAAAACTGTTTTTT
. | . | TRBJ2-1 | TRBV28 | CATGAGGPLNEQFF | TGTGCCACCGGCGCCGGGGGGCCCCTCAATGAGCAGTTCTTC
TRBD1 | . | TRBJ2-7 | TRBV30 | CARDRGSSYEQYF | TGTGCCCGAGACAGGGGGAGCTCCTACGAGCAGTACTTC
. | once | TRBJ1-6 | TRBV5-5 | CASSYGTEGSPLHF | TGTGCCAGCAGTTATGGGACTGAGGGGTCACCCCTCCACTTT
TRBD2 | . | TRBJ2-7 | TRBV5-1 | CASSFGREQYF | TGCGCCAGCAGCTTCGGGAGGGAGCAGTACTTC
. | . | TRBJ2-3 | TRBV14 | CASTSDRGTQYF | TGTGCCAGCACCTCGGATCGGGGTACGCAGTATTTT
. | . | TRBJ1-2 | TRBV11-2 | CASSLFRVGSYGYTF | TGTGCCAGCAGCTTATTCAGGGTGGGAAGCTATGGCTACACCTTC
TRBD1 | once | TRBJ1-6 | TRBV30 | CAWSVSPAGQGGPPLHF | TGTGCCTGGAGTGTATCCCCCGCCGGACAGGGAGGGCCACCCCTCCACTTT
TRBD2 | . | TRBJ2-5 | TRBV19 | CASSIPHGLAGQETQYF | TGTGCCAGTAGTATCCCTCACGGACTAGCGGGGCAGGAGACCCAGTACTTC
. | . | TRBJ2-1 | TRBV5-1 | CASSLEQEYNEQFF | TGCGCCAGCAGCTTGGAACAGGAGTACAATGAGCAGTTCTTC
. | . | TRBJ2-1 | TRBV7-2 | CASSLVGGSYNEQFF | TGTGCCAGCAGCTTAGTAGGGGGCTCCTACAATGAGCAGTTCTTC
TRBD1 | . | TRBJ1-4 | TRBV6-5 | CASSYSGTGGDEKLFF | TGTGCCAGCAGTTACTCCGGTACAGGGGGGGATGAAAAACTGTTTTTT
TRBD2 | . | TRBJ2-1 | TRBV18 | CASSPPSSGGSRNEQFF | TGTGCCAGCTCACCACCGTCCAGCGGGGGGTCGAGGAATGAGCAGTTCTTC
. | . | TRBJ1-2 | TRBV7-2 | CASSLGMEDYGYTF | TGTGCCAGCAGCTTAGGGATGGAGGACTATGGCTACACCTTC
. | . | TRBJ2-7 | TRBV5-1 | CASSSWGGEQYF | TGCGCCAGCAGTTCGTGGGGAGGCGAGCAGTACTTC
TRBD1 | . | TRBJ2-7 | TRBV2 | CASSEGTGIYEQYF | TGTGCCAGCAGTGAAGGGACAGGAATCTACGAGCAGTACTTC
TRBD2 | few | TRBJ2-7 | TRBV5-6 | CASSPFWSGGFYEQYF | TGTGCCAGCAGCCCGTTTTGGAGCGGGGGTTTCTACGAGCAGTACTTC
. | . | TRBJ1-1 | TRBV7-2 | CASSFTGPTEAFF | TGTGCCAGCAGCTTCACCGGTCCCACTGAAGCTTTCTTT
TRBD1 | . | TRBJ2-5 | TRBV3-1/TRBV3-2 | CASSQTGGTQYF | TGTGCCAGCAGCCAAACAGGGGGGACCCAGTACTTC
TRBD2 | . | TRBJ2-2 | TRBV6-5 | CATRERGGNTGELFF | TGTGCCACCCGAGAGCGCGGGGGAAACACCGGGGAGCTGTTTTTT
TRBD1 | . | TRBJ2-5 | TRBV4-1 | CASRPRQGAPPETQYF | TGCGCCAGCAGGCCAAGACAGGGGGCGCCTCCAGAGACCCAGTACTTC
. | . | TRBJ1-5 | TRBV18 | CASSADTNSNQPQHF | TGTGCCAGCTCAGCGGACACAAATAGCAATCAGCCCCAGCATTTT
TRBD1 | . | TRBJ1-6 | TRBV30 | CAWSASTGYNSPLHF | TGTGCCTGGAGTGCCTCGACAGGGTATAATTCACCCCTCCACTTT
. | . | TRBJ2-5 | TRBV5-4 | CASSPDSQSQETQYF | TGTGCCAGCAGCCCGGACAGCCAATCCCAAGAGACCCAGTACTTC
. | . | TRBJ2-2 | TRBV4-2 | CASSQELTGELFF | TGTGCCAGCAGCCAAGAACTCACCGGGGAGCTGTTTTTT
. | . | TRBJ2-3 | TRBV21-1 | CASSATSGGGDTQYF | TGTGCCAGCAGCGCAACTAGCGGGGGGGGAGATACGCAGTATTTT
. | . | TRBJ2-2 | TRBV5-1 | CASSRLQGGTGELFF | TGCGCCAGCAGCCGGCTACAGGGCGGCACCGGGGAGCTGTTTTTT
. | . | TRBJ2-1 | TRBV28 | CASSLWSGQFDEQFF | TGTGCCAGCAGTTTATGGAGTGGACAGTTCGATGAGCAGTTCTTC
TRBD1 | once | TRBJ1-1 | TRBV10-2 | CASSESIGGTEAFF | TGCGCCAGCAGTGAGTCGATTGGGGGGACAGAGGCTTTCTTT
. | . | TRBJ1-3 | TRBV21-1 | CASSSRDRGLCGNTIYF | TGTGCCAGCAGCTCCCGGGACAGGGGGCTATGTGGAAACACCATATATTTT
TRBD1 | few | TRBJ2-7 | TRBV3-1/TRBV3-2 | CASSQGDRGYEQYF | TGTGCCAGCAGCCAAGGGGACAGGGGCTACGAGCAGTACTTC
. | once | TRBJ2-1 | TRBV30 | CAWSVSGYNEQFF | TGTGCCTGGAGTGTATCAGGTTACAATGAGCAGTTCTTC
. | . | TRBJ2-6 | TRBV5-4 | CATASGSGANVLTF | TGTGCCACAGCTTCAGGGTCCGGGGCCAACGTCCTGACTTTC
. | . | TRBJ2-7 | TRBV4-2 | CASSASTQVSYEQYF | TGTGCCAGCAGCGCATCAACGCAGGTCTCCTACGAGCAGTACTTC
TRBD1 | . | TRBJ1-4 | TRBV30 | CAWSKETGTNEKLFF | TGTGCCTGGAGTAAAGAGACAGGGACTAATGAAAAACTGTTTTTT
. | few | TRBJ1-6 | TRBV3-1/TRBV3-2 | CASSQGASGGNSPLHF | TGTGCCAGCAGCCAGGGGGCCTCGGGTGGTAATTCACCCCTCCACTTT